This record concerns one T cell receptor (beta chain) sequence. This sample was included in a study of shared clonotypes between healthy human individuals. Template for every sorted-subset replicate PCR totaled 150 to 250 ng DNA, 25,000 to 30,000 T cell genomes. The protocol was immunoSEQ multiplex PCR, while the TCRdb copy is restricted to in-frame clones and leaves out a portion. This table holds more than 200,000 clones, 65% to 70% found once. The sample was memory CD4+ T cells sorted from blood. Subset given: CD45RA-negative fraction. This clonotype originated in a man aged 25 to 40 in good health.

The CDR3 here is CASSWGLAGGEQYF. The CDR3 DNA reads TGTGCCAGCAGCTGGGGACTAGCGGGAGGCGAGCAGTACTTC. V usage is TRBV5-4 and J usage is TRBJ2-7, with 15 bases fitting TRBD2. CDR1 is SGHNT, CDR2 YYREEE, per germline (reference sequence). V gave up 3 bases and J gave up 6 bases; unmatched junction bases: 1. The CDR3 is 14 residues long.